The sequence of this T cell receptor (beta chain) was determined in a study of T cell responses to AZD1222 COVID-19 vaccine. The study, taken as a whole, reports: In the spike-specific TCR repertoire, nearly half reportedly target unmutated variant regions.

Assay used: immunoSEQ multiplex PCR; TCRdb lists only in-frame clones, some missing. Of 170,000 or so clones in the sample, about nine tenths were seen once. Notes on this clone: Antigen unknown.

The CDR3 loop spans 15 amino acids. Germline CDR1 reads MNHEY; CDR2 reads SMNVEV (reference sequence). V shed 7 bases and J shed 1 base, with 11 bases lying between them. The sample was peripheral blood, taken on day 0 of AZD1222 vaccination. This receptor was identified in an adult in good health. This rearrangement joins TRBV27 to TRBJ2-6; no firm D call. CDR3 sequence: CASTEQRSGANVLTF. The CDR3 coding sequence is TGTGCCAGCACCGAACAGAGGTCTGGGGCCAACGTCCTGACTTTC.